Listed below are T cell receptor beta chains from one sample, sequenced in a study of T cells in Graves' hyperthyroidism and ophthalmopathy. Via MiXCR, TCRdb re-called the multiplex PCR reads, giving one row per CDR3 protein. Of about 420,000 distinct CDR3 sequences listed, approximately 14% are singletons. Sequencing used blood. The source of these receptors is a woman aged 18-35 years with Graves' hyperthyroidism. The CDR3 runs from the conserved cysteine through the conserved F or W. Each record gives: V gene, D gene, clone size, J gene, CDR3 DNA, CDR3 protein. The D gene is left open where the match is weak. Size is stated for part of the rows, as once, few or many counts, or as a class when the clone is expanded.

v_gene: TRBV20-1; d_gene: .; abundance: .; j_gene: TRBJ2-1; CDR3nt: TGCAGTGCTAGAGTTGGTTTTTCGGATCTCAATGAGCAGTTCTTC; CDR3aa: CSARVGFSDLNEQFF
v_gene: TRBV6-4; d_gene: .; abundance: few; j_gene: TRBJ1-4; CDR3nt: .; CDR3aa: CATGRGQLMKNCFF
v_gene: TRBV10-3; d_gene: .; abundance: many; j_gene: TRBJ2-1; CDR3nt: TGTGCCACCACAGGATCCAATGAGCAGTTCTTC; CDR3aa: CATTGSNEQFF
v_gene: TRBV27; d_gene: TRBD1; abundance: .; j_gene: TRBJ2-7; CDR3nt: TGTGCCAGCACCCTCCTAGGGGGCGGATATGAGCAGTACTTC; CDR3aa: CASTLLGGGYEQYF
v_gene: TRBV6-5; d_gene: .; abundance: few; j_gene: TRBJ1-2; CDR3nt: TGTGCCAGCAGTTACTCGAACAGGCGCTATGGCTACACCTTC; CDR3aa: CASSYSNRRYGYTF
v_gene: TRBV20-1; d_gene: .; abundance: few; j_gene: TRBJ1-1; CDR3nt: TGCAGTGCCGGCGGGGCGAACACTGAAGCTTTCTTT; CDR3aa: CSAGGANTEAFF
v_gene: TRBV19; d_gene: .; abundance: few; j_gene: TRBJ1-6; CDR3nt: TGTGCCAGTAGTGTTATCGAAAGTAATTCACCCCTCCACTTT; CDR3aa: CASSVIESNSPLHF
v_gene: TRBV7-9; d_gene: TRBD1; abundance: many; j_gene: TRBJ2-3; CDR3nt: TGTGCCAGCAGTTATCAGGGGGACGGGTACACAGATACGCAGTATTTT; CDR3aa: CASSYQGDGYTDTQYF
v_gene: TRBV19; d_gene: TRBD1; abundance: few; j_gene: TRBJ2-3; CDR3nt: TGTGCCAGTAGTCCGGGACAGGGCGATTCAGATACGCAGTATTTT; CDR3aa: CASSPGQGDSDTQYF
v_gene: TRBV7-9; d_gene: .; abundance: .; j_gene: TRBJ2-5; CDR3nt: TGTGCCAGCAGCATCCCTAGCGTGCAAGAGACCCAGTACTTC; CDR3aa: CASSIPSVQETQYF
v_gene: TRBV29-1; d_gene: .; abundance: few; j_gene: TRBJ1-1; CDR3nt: TGCAGCGTTTCAGCGAACACTGAAGCTTTCTTT; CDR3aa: CSVSANTEAFF
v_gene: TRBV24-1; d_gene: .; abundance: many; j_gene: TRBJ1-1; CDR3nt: TGTGCCACCAGTGGTTCAAGAGGAAAAGCTTTCTTT; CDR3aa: CATSGSRGKAFF
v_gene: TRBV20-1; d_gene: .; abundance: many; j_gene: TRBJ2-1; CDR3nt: TGCAGTGCTAGAGACCCGGCAAGCTCCTACAATGAGCAGTTCTTC; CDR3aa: CSARDPASSYNEQFF
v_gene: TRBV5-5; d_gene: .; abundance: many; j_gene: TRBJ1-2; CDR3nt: TGTGCCAGCAGCTTGGTTACAGGCCCTGGGGGCTACACCTTC; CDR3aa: CASSLVTGPGGYTF
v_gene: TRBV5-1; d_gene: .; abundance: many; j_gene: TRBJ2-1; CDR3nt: TGCGCCAGCAGCTTGGTAGGCCAGAACTCCTACAATGAGCAGTTCTTC; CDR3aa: CASSLVGQNSYNEQFF
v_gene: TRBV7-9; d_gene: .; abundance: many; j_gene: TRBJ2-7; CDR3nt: TGTGCCAGCAGCGACCGCCTCTCCTACGAGCAGTACTTC; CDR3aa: CASSDRLSYEQYF
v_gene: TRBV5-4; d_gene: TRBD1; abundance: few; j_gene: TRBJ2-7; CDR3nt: TGTGCCAGCAGCCGGGACAGGTTAGACGAGCAGTACTTC; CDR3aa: CASSRDRLDEQYF
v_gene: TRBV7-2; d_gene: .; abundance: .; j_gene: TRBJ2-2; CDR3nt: TGTGCCAGCAGCCTAATGGGGGTTAGGAACACCGGGGAGCTGTTTTTT; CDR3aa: CASSLMGVRNTGELFF
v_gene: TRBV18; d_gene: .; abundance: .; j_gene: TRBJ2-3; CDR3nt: TGTGCCAGCTCACCCGCGACTGGACGTGGAGGAGAGGATACGCAGTATTTT; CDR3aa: CASSPATGRGGEDTQYF
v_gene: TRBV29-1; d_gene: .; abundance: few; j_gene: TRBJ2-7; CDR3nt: TGCAGCGTTGAAGGTGACTCGGGGGAGCAGTACTTC; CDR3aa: CSVEGDSGEQYF
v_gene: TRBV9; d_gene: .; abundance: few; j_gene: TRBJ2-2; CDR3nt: TGTGCCAGCAGCGTAGCGACAGGGAACACCGGGGAGCTGTTTTTT; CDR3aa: CASSVATGNTGELFF
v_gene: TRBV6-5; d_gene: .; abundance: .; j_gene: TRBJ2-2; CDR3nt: TGTGCCAGCAGTTCGACAACCGGGGGGCTGTTTTTT; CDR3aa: CASSSTTGGLFF
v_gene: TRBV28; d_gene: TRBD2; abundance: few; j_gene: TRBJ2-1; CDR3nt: TGTGCCAGCACCCCCCTAGCGGGAGTATCCTTCCACTACAATGAGCAGTTCTTC; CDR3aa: CASTPLAGVSFHYNEQFF
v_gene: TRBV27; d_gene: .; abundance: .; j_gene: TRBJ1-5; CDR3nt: TGTGCCAGCAGTTTAGATGGGGGGCTGGATCAGCCCCAGCATTTT; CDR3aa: CASSLDGGLDQPQHF
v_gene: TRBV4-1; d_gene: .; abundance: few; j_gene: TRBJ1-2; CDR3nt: TGCGCCAGCAGCCAAGATGCTGGGTTAGTTAACTATGGCTACACCTTC; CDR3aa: CASSQDAGLVNYGYTF
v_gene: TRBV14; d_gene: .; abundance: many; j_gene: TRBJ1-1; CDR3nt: TGTGCCAGCAGCCAAGGTCGAGGGGGGGATGGCACTGAAGCTTTCTTT; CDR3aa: CASSQGRGGDGTEAFF
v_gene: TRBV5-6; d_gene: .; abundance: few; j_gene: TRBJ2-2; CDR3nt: TGTGCCAGCAGCCCCCCACCAGGGAAGGACGGGGAGCTGTTTTTT; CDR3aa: CASSPPPGKDGELFF
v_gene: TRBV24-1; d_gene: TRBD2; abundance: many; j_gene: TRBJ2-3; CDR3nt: TGTGCCACCAGTGCCAGTAGCGGGGATATCACAGATACGCAGTATTTT; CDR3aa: CATSASSGDITDTQYF
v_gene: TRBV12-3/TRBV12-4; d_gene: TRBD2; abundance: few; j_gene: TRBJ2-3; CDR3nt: TGTGCCAGCAGTTTAGGCATAGCGGGAGGGCCAGATACGCAGTATTTT; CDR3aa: CASSLGIAGGPDTQYF
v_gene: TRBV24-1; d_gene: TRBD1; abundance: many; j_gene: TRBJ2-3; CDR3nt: TGTGCCACCAGTGATTTCTCGCAGGGGGAAGATACGCAGTATTTT; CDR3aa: CATSDFSQGEDTQYF
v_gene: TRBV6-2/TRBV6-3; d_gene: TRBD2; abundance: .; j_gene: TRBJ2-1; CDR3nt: TGTGCCAGCAGTCTTAGCGGGAGTGTCTACAATGAGCAGTTCTTC; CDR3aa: CASSLSGSVYNEQFF
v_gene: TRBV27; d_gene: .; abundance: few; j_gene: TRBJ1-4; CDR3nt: TGTGCCAGCAGTTTAATTCGAGGGGGGCGTGAAAAACTGTTTTTT; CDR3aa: CASSLIRGGREKLFF
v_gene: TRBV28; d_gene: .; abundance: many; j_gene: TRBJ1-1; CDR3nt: TGTGCCAGCAGCCCAACATGGGCGCCAGACACTGAAGCTTTCTTT; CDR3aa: CASSPTWAPDTEAFF
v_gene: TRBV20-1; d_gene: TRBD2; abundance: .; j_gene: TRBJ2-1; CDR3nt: TGCAGTGCAGGGAGCTCGGACCTAGCGGGCTCCTACAATGAGCAGTTCTTC; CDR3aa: CSAGSSDLAGSYNEQFF
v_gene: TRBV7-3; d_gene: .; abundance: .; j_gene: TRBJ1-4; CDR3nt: TGTGCCAGCAGCTTAATGCCAGGAACTAATGAAAAACTGTTTTTT; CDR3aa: CASSLMPGTNEKLFF
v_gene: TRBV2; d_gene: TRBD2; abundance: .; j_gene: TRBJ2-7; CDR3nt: TGTGCCAGCAGGGGAGAAGGTAGCGGGAGTAGGTACGAGCAGTACTTC; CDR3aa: CASRGEGSGSRYEQYF
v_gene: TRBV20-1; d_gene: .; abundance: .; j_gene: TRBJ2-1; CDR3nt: TGCAGTGCTTACGGGGCGAGTGAGCAGTTCTTC; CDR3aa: CSAYGASEQFF
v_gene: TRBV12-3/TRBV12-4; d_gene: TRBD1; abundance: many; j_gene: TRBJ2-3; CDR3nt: TGTGCCAGCAGAGAGGGACAGACAGATACGCAGTATTTT; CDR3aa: CASREGQTDTQYF
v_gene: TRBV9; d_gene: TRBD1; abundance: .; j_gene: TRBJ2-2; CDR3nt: TGTGCCAGCAGCCCCCGGACAGGGAACACCGGGGAGCTGTTTTTT; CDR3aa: CASSPRTGNTGELFF
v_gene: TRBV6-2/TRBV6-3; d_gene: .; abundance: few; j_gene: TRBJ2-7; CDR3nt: TGTGCCAGCAGTTACGATACTTCCCTCTACGAGCAGTACTTC; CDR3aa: CASSYDTSLYEQYF
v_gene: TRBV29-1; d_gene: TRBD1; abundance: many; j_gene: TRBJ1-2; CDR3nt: TGCAGCGTTGAAGCCCGCAGGGGGCGGGAAGGCTACACCTTC; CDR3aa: CSVEARRGREGYTF
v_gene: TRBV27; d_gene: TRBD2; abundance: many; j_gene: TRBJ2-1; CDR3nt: TGTGCCAGCAGTACCCGACTAGCGGGAAGGTACAATGAGCAGTTCTTC; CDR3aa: CASSTRLAGRYNEQFF
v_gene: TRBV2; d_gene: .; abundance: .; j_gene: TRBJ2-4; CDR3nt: TGTGCCAGCAGCGGGTCGTTAAGGGGATATTTAGCCAAAAACATTCAGTACTTC; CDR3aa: CASSGSLRGYLAKNIQYF
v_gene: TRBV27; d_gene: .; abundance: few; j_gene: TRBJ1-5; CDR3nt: TGTGCCAGCAGTGCCCACCAGGGAATCAAGCCCCAGCATTTT; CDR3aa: CASSAHQGIKPQHF
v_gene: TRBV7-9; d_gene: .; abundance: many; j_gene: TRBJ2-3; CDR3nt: TGTGCCAGCAGCTTAGGACTGTCGGGAGATGGGACAGATACGCAGTATTTT; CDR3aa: CASSLGLSGDGTDTQYF
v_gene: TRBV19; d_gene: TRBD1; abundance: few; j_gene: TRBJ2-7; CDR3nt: TGTGCCAGTAGTGCGCTCCCGGGACAGGGGATCGGCGAGCAGTACTTC; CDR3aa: CASSALPGQGIGEQYF
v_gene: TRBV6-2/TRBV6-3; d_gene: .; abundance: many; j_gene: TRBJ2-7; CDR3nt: TGTGCCAGCAGTTGGGGTAACGAGCAGTACTTC; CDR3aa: CASSWGNEQYF
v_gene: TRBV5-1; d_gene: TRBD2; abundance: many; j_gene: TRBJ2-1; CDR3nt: TGCGCCAGCAGCCTGGGACTAGCGGGAGGTGAGCAGTTCTTC; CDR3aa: CASSLGLAGGEQFF
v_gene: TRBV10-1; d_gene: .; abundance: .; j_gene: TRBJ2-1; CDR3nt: TGCGCCAGCTCGCCCGGTTGGCTCAACAATGAGCAGTTCTTC; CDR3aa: CASSPGWLNNEQFF
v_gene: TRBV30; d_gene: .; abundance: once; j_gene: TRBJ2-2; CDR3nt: TGTGCCTTAACGGCAGGGTGGGCCGGGGAGCTGTTTTTT; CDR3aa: CALTAGWAGELFF
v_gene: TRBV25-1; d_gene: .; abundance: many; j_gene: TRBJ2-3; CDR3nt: TGTGCCAGCAGTGACCCGACAGTCCCAGATACGCAGTATTTT; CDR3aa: CASSDPTVPDTQYF
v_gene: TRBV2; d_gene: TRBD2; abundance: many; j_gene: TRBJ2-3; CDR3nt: TGTGCCAGCATGAGGGAGGCGGGAGTAGGCACAGATACGCAGTATTTT; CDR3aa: CASMREAGVGTDTQYF
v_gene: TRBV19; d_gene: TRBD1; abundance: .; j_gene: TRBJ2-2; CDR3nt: TGTGCCAGTAGCAAGTCCGTTGGACAGGGGGCCGGGGAGCTGTTTTTT; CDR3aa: CASSKSVGQGAGELFF